The 26 T cell receptor beta chains in this list originate from one sample, sequenced in a study of blood T cells in healthy people across ages. Using a J-beta primer mix together with a sample-barcoded 5' primer, a second PCR was run for roughly 7 to 12 cycles. TCRdb reprocessed the 5' RACE reads via MiXCR and lists one record per CDR3 protein. The sample gives around 1.7 million distinct CDR3 sequences, roughly 27% of which show up once; 7.7% is in the top ten. Specimen: blood. Source of these receptors: a woman in her thirties in good health.

V and J are TRBV20-1 and TRBJ1-5; D might be TRBD1 (5 bases). This CDR3 is 14 amino acids long. V was clipped by 2 bases and J by 3 bases, with 11 bases between them. Germline CDR1 reads DFQATT; CDR2 reads SNEGSKA (reference sequence). CDR3 DNA: TGCAGTGCTAGATCCGACAGAGACAATCAGCCCCAGCATTTT. As protein: CSARSDRDNQPQHF.

Only a few counts were recorded for this clonotype. V and J are TRBV14 and TRBJ1-2, with 9 bases that match TRBD1. The trim removed 2 bases at V and 4 bases at J, leaving 8 bases unmatched. The CDR3 sequence is 16 residues long. Germline CDR1 SGHDN, CDR2 FVKESK. For the CDR3, the DNA is TGTGCCAGCAGCCAATTCCGGGACAGGGTCTCCTATGGCTACACCTTC. Encoded protein: CASSQFRDRVSYGYTF.

Remarks on this clonotype: As the CDR3 is not closed by the conserved phenylalanine or tryptophan, this likely results from a read error. The V and J genes are TRBV5-1 and TRBJ2-5; D is possibly TRBD1 or TRBD2 (5 bases each). The germline V and J ends were trimmed by 4 bases and 4 bases, with 8 bases remaining between them. CDR1 is SGHRS and CDR2 is YFSETQ in the germline V gene. This CDR3 region has 12 residues. CDR3 region: CASSGGRETQYI. CDR3 coding DNA: TGCGCCAGCAGCGGGGGAAGAGAGACCCAGTACATC.

V is TRBV3-1 and J is TRBJ2-3; TRBD1 matches at 9 bases. Unmatched junction bases numbered 12, after V lost 5 bases and J lost 6 bases. The CDR3 totals 16 residues. The germline CDR1 and CDR2 sequences are LGHDT and YNNKEL (reference sequence). CDR3: CASSKNPGQGTDTQYF. The CDR3 DNA sequence: TGTGCCAGCAGCAAAAATCCGGGACAGGGTACCGATACGCAGTATTTT.

Worth noting for this clonotype: Being one base from a much bigger clone, this may be a read error. The rearrangement links TRBV20-1 to TRBJ2-5; a weak D match, TRBD2 (6 bases). The CDR3 loop spans 13 amino acids. The V gene's germline CDR1 is DFQATT and CDR2 SNEGSKA (reference sequence). CDR3 sequence: CSAGVHSGEIQYF. Here the CDR3 DNA reads TGCAGTGCTGGGGTACATAGCGGAGAGATCCAGTACTTC.

Ten or more counts support this clonotype. In nucleotides, the CDR3 is TGCGCCAGCAGCCAAGATATTAGAGGCAATGAGCAGTTCTTC. This sequence encodes CASSQDIRGNEQFF. This chain connects TRBV4-3 to TRBJ2-1; D is unclear. Germline V gene data show CDR1 as LGHNA and CDR2 as YSLEER. Trimming removed 0 bases at V and 6 bases at J, with 9 bases between. The CDR3 covers 14 residues.

This clonotype was seen only once. The chain has TRBV28 and TRBJ1-2; no reliable D call. The V gene lost 6 bases and the J gene lost 8 bases, with 19 bases spanning the gap. The length of the CDR3 is 14 residues. Germline assignment: CDR1 MDHEN and CDR2 SYDVKM. CDR3 region: CASSRLAPGRGYTF. DNA of the CDR3: TGTGCCAGCAGCCGCCTGGCCCCCGGGAGAGGCTACACCTTC.

The rearrangement links TRBV14 to TRBJ2-1; D unresolved. Trimming left V 1 base short and J 12 bases short, with 16 bases between. The germline V gene has CDR1 SGHDN and CDR2 FVKESK. This CDR3 spans 14 amino acids. CDR3 protein: CASSQVRSASGQFF. The DNA of the CDR3 is TGTGCCAGCAGCCAAGTTCGGTCTGCAAGTGGGCAGTTCTTC.

V usage is TRBV5-1 and J usage is TRBJ2-7; a possible D gene is TRBD2 (6 bases). Trimming removed 3 bases at V and 1 base at J, with 14 bases between. The CDR3 runs 15 residues. Germline lookup yields CDR1 SGHRS and CDR2 YFSETQ. The CDR3 sequence is CASSSQGGFSYEQYF. In nucleotides, the CDR3 is TGCGCCAGCAGCTCGCAGGGAGGTTTTTCCTACGAGCAGTACTTC.

Comments on this clonotype: This may stem from a read error, because a much larger clone lies one nucleotide away. This rearrangement joins TRBV20-1 to TRBJ2-7; 7 bases fit TRBD2. This CDR3 region has 13 residues. In germline, CDR1 is DFQATT, CDR2 SNEGSKA (reference sequence). V trimming: 1 base; J trimming: 7 bases; junction bases outside the gene matches: 7. In DNA, the CDR3 is TGCAGTGCTAGAGGCCTAGCGGACAATGAGCAGTACTTC. Protein sequence: CSARGLADNEQYF.

The rearrangement uses TRBV20-1 and TRBJ2-7; D is unresolved. The CDR3 contains 11 residues. Germline V gene data show CDR1 as DFQATT and CDR2 as SNEGSKA (reference sequence). Trimming stripped 3 bases from V and 5 bases from J, with 8 bases between. CDR3 DNA sequence: TGCAGTGCTAGTGGAGAGAACGAGCAGTACTTC. Amino acid sequence: CSASGENEQYF.

The chain has TRBV7-2 and TRBJ2-3, with D possibly matching TRBD2 (5 bases). The CDR3 contains 16 residues. V lost 3 bases to trimming and J lost 3 bases, with 16 bases between them. The germline V gene has CDR1 SGHTA and CDR2 FQGNSA. The DNA for the CDR3 is TGTGCCAGCAGCTTTGGACTGGGCAGGAGGACAGATACGCAGTATTTT. The encoded protein is CASSFGLGRRTDTQYF.

This clonotype was observed a handful of times. V usage is TRBV6-1 and J usage is TRBJ1-2; D is unresolved. Germline V gene lookup returns CDR1 MNHNS and CDR2 SASEGT. The CDR3 consists of 14 residues. The V gene lost 5 bases and the J gene lost 8 bases, with 18 bases spanning the gap. The CDR3 reads CASSPERGIKGYTF. CDR3 bases: TGTGCCAGCAGTCCTGAACGGGGAATTAAAGGCTACACCTTC.

The genes are TRBV12-3 or TRBV12-4 and TRBJ2-5; 15 bases line up with TRBD2. The CDR3 is 19 amino acids. The junction had 12 bases not matched to a gene; V was cut back by 2 bases and J by 5 bases. CDR3 in amino acids: CASSLKRTSGGAPGETQYF. The CDR3 nucleotides read TGTGCCAGCAGTTTAAAGAGGACTAGCGGGGGGGCTCCCGGGGAGACCCAGTACTTC.

At least ten counts were recorded for this clonotype. In DNA, the CDR3 is TGCGCCAGCAGCTACACTAGCGGGGCTCGCTCCTACGAGCAGTACTTC. Translation gives CASSYTSGARSYEQYF. The V and J genes are TRBV5-1 and TRBJ2-7, with 10 bases identical to TRBD2. CDR1 SGHRS and CDR2 YFSETQ come from the germline V gene. The length of the CDR3 is 16 residues. Losses at the gene ends were 3 bases for V and 0 bases for J; bases not matched to a gene: 6.

On this clonotype itself: This could be a read error, since a much larger clone is one nucleotide away. The chain couples TRBV6-5 to TRBJ2-6; the D gene is possibly TRBD1 (5 bases). Germline V CDR1 and CDR2: MNHEY, SVGAGI. The CDR3 is 15 amino acids. This CDR3 is CASSYGSTGANVRTF. CDR3 DNA: TGTGCCAGCAGTTACGGATCTACTGGGGCCAACGTCCGGACTTTC.

This clonotype has a handful of counts. The V gene is TRBV12-3 or TRBV12-4, the J gene TRBJ1-1; no firm D call. The CDR3 has 13 amino acids. The V end was cut by 9 bases, the J end by 1 base, with 12 bases between. CDR3 sequence (DNA): TGTGCCAGTCTGCTCCGGGGGAACACTGAAGCTTTCTTT. Translation: CASLLRGNTEAFF.

This clonotype was counted ten times or more. V and J are TRBV11-2 and TRBJ2-7; perhaps TRBD2 as D (5 bases). This CDR3 spans 16 amino acids. V was trimmed by 4 bases and J by 0 bases, leaving 16 bases between them. Germline CDR1 reads SGHAT; CDR2 reads FQNNGV. CDR3 sequence (DNA): TGTGCCAGCAGCTCCCTCAGGAGGAGGAGCTCCTACGAGCAGTACTTC. It is translated as CASSSLRRRSSYEQYF.

The chain recombines TRBV7-2 with TRBJ1-1; D is perhaps TRBD1 (5 bases). CDR3 size: 16 residues. Trimming removed 5 bases at V and 3 bases at J, with 19 bases between. From germline, CDR1 is SGHTA and CDR2 FQGNSA. CDR3 in DNA: TGTGCCAGCAGCAGGGGACGGGGAATATTGGACACTGAAGCTTTCTTT. Translating it yields CASSRGRGILDTEAFF. Together with reference TRBV7-2 and TRBJ1-1, the CDR3 gives the full variable domain: GAGVSQSPSNKVTEKGKDVELRCDPISGHTALYWYRQSLGQGLEFLIYFQGNSAPDKSGLPSDRFSAERTGGSVSTLTIQRTQQEDSAVYLCASSRGRGILDTEAFFGQGTRLTVV.

Many counts were recorded for this clonotype. The rearrangement joins TRBV6-6 to TRBJ2-7, with D maybe TRBD2 (5 bases). Trimming took off 5 bases at V and 5 bases at J, with 13 bases between the two ends. This CDR3 contains 13 residues. The germline CDR1 and CDR2 sequences are MNHNY and SVGAGI (reference sequence). This CDR3 reads CASSDYVGDEQYF. The CDR3 nucleotides read TGTGCCAGCAGTGACTATGTAGGAGACGAGCAGTACTTC.

This clonotype has more than one count but fewer than ten. The chain couples TRBV5-6 to TRBJ1-4, with 7 bases matching TRBD1. The length of the CDR3 is 15 residues. Germline CDR1 is SGHDT and CDR2 is YYEEEE. V was clipped by 4 bases and J by 4 bases; unmatched bases: 7. CDR3 in amino acids: CASSRTGQNNEKLFF. DNA of the CDR3: TGTGCCAGCAGCCGGACGGGACAGAATAATGAAAAACTGTTTTTT.

This sequence joins TRBV12-3 or TRBV12-4 and TRBJ2-5, with TRBD1 matching over 8 bases. The DNA end lines up better with TRBJ2-7; the J call may be wrong. This CDR3 has 12 residues. The CDR3 DNA reads as TGTGCCAGCAGTATAGGGACAGGCGAGCAGTACTTC. This codes for CASSIGTGEQYF.

V is TRBV12-3 or TRBV12-4 and J is TRBJ2-2; D unresolved. This CDR3 has 14 amino acids. The V gene lost 3 bases and the J gene lost 6 bases, with 11 bases spanning the gap. CDR3 in amino acids: CASSFGPSAGELFF. Written as DNA, the CDR3 is TGTGCCAGCAGTTTTGGTCCGTCGGCCGGGGAGCTGTTTTTT.

A few counts support this clonotype. Given a much more abundant clone one base away, this may be a read error. The rearrangement uses TRBV2 and TRBJ2-7; the D is unclear. Trimming pared 3 bases from V and 0 bases from J, leaving 6 bases between. The CDR3 sequence is 13 residues long. The germline CDR1 and CDR2 sequences are SNHLY and FYNNEI. The CDR3 nucleotides read TGTGCCAGCAGTGACAAGACCTCCTACGAGCAGTACTTC. Residues: CASSDKTSYEQYF.

This clonotype has a handful of counts. The V gene is TRBV6-5, the J gene TRBJ1-2, with D unclear. This CDR3 contains 16 residues. Germline CDR1 reads MNHEY; CDR2 reads SVGAGI. V was cut by 0 bases and J by 8 bases, with 19 bases left in between. The CDR3 nucleotides read TGTGCCAGCAGTTACTCTCACTCCCGTCCCCGTGGGGGCTACACCTTC. It yields the protein CASSYSHSRPRGGYTF.

The J gene is TRBJ2-7, the V gene TRBV6-2 or TRBV6-3; D remains unclear. V was clipped by 10 bases and J by 1 base, with 8 bases between them. Germline loops: CDR1 MNHEY, CDR2 SVGEGT. This CDR3 is 11 amino acids long. The CDR3 DNA is TGTGCCACGTTTGAGTCCTACGAGCAGTACTTC. Translation gives CATFESYEQYF.